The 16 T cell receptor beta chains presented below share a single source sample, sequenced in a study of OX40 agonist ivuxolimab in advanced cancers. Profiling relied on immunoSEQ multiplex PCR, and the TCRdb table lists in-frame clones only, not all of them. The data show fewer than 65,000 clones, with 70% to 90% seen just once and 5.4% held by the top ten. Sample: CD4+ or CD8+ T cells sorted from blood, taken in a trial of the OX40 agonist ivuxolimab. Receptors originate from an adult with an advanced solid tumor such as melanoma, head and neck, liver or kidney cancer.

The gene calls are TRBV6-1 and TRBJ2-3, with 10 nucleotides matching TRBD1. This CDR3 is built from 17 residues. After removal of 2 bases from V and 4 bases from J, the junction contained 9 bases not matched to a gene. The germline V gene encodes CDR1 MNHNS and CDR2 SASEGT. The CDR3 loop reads CASSEWRGGTGADTQYF. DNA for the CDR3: TGTGCCAGCAGTGAATGGAGAGGGGGGACAGGGGCAGATACGCAGTATTTT.

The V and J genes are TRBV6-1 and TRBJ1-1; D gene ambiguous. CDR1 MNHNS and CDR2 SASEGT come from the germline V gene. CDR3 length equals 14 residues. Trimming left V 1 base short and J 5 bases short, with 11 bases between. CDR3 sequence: CASSEDPGRTEAFF. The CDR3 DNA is TGTGCCAGCAGTGAAGACCCCGGGAGGACTGAAGCTTTCTTT.

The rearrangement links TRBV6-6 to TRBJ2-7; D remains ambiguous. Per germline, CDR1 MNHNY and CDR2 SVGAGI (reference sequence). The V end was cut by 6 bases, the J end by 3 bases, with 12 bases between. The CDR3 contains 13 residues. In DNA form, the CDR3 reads TGTGCCAGCAGCCCGGACCGTGGCTACGAGCAGTACTTC. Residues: CASSPDRGYEQYF.

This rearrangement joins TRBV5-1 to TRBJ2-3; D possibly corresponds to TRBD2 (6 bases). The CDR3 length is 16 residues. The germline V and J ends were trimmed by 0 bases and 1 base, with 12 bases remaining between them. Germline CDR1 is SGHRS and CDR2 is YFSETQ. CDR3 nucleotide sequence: TGCGCCAGCAGCTTGGGTCCCGGGAGCGGCACAGATACGCAGTATTTT. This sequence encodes CASSLGPGSGTDTQYF.

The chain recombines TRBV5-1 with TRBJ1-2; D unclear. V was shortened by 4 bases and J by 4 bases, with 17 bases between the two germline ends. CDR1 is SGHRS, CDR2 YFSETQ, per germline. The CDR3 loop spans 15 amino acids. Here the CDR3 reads CASSPLVGVSYGYTF. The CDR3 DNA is TGCGCCAGCAGCCCCCTGGTTGGGGTAAGCTATGGCTACACCTTC.

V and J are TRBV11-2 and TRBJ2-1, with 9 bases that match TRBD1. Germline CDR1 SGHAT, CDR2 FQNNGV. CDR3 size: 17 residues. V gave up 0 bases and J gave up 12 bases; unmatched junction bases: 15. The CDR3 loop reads CASSLESHGTGRLGQFF. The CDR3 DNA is TGTGCCAGCAGCTTAGAAAGTCACGGGACAGGGAGGCTAGGGCAGTTCTTC. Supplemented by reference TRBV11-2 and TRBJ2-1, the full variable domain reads EAGVAQSPRYKIIEKRQSVAFWCNPISGHATLYWYQQILGQGPKLLIQFQNNGVVDDSQLPKDRFSAERLKGVDSTLKIQPAKLEDSAVYLCASSLESHGTGRLGQFFGPGTRLTVL.

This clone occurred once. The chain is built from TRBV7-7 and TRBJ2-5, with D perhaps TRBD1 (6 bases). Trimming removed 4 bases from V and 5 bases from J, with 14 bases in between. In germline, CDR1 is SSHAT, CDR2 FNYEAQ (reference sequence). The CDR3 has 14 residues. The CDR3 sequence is CASSSTGLRETQYF. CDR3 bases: TGTGCCAGCAGCTCAACAGGGCTGCGGGAGACCCAGTACTTC.

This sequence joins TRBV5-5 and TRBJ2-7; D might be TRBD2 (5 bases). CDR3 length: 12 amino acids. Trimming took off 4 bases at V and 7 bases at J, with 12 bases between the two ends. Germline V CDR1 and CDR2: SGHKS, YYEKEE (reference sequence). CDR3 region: CASSLLEGEQYF. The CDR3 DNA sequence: TGTGCCAGCAGCCTCCTTGAGGGAGAGCAGTACTTC. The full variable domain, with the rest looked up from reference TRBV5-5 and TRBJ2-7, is DAGVTQSPTHLIKTRGQQVTLRCSPISGHKSVSWYQQVLGQGPQFIFQYYEKEERGRGNFPDRFSARQFPNYSSELNVNALLLGDSALYLCASSLLEGEQYFGPGTRLTVT.

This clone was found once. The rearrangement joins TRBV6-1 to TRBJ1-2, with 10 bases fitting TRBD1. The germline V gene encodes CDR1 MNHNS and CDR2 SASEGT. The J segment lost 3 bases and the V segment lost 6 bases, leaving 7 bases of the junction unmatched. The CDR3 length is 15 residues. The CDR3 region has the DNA TGTGCCAGCAGGTCCCGGACAGGGGGGGACTATGGCTACACCTTC. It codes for CASRSRTGGDYGYTF.

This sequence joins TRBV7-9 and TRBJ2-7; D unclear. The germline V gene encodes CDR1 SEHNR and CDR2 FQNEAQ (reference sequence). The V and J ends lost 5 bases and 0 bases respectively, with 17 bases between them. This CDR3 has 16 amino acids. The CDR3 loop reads CASSPMSTVSSYEQYF. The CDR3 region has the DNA TGTGCCAGCAGCCCCATGTCGACGGTAAGCTCCTACGAGCAGTACTTC.

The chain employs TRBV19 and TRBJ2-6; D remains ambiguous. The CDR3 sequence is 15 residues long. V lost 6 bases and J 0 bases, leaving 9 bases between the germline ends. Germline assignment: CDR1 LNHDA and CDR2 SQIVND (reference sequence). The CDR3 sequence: CASSLEVSGANVLTF. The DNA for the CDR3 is TGTGCCAGTAGCCTCGAAGTCTCTGGGGCCAACGTCCTGACTTTC.

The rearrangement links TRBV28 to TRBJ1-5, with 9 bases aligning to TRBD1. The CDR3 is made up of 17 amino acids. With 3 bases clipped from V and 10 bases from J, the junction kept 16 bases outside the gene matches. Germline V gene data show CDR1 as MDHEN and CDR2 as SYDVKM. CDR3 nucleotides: TGTGCCAGCAGTTTCTTGATTGCTCGGACAGGGGAACGCCCCCAGCATTTT. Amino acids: CASSFLIARTGERPQHF. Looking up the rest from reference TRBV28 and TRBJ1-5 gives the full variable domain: DVKVTQSSRYLVKRTGEKVFLECVQDMDHENMFWYRQDPGLGLRLIYFSYDVKMKEKGDIPEGYSVSREKKERFSLILESASTNQTSMYLCASSFLIARTGERPQHFGDGTRLSIL.

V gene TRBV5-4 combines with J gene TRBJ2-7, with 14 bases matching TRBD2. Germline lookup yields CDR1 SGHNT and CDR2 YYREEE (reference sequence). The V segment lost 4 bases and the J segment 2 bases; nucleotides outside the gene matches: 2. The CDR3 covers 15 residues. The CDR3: CASSAGLAGAYEQYF. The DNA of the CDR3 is TGTGCCAGCAGCGCGGGACTAGCGGGAGCCTACGAGCAGTACTTC. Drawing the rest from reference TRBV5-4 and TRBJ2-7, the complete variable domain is ETGVTQSPTHLIKTRGQQVTLRCSSQSGHNTVSWYQQALGQGPQFIFQYYREEENGRGNFPPRFSGLQFPNYSSELNVNALELDDSALYLCASSAGLAGAYEQYFGPGTRLTVT.

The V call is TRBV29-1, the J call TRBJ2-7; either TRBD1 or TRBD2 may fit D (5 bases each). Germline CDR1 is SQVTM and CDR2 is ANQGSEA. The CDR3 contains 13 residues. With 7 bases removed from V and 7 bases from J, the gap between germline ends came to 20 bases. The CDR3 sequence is CSAGTDRNREQYF. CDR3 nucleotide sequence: TGCAGCGCGGGGACGGACCGGAATAGAGAGCAGTACTTC.

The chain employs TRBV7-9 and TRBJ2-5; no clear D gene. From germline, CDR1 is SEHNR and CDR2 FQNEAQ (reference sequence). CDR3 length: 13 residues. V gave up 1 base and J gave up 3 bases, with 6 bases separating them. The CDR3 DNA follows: TGTGCCAGCAGCTTAGACGGCAAAGAGACCCAGTACTTC. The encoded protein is CASSLDGKETQYF.

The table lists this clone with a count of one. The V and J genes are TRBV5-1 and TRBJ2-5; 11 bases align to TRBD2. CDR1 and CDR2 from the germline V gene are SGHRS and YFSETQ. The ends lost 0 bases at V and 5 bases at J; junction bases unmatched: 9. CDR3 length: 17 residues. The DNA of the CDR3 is TGCGCCAGCAGCTTGGGTAGCGGGAGGGCTGTGAAGGAGACCCAGTACTTC. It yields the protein CASSLGSGRAVKETQYF.